The clone carrying this T cell receptor (beta chain) was found many times. The antigen is undetermined. The data stem from a study of T-cell reconstitution after alpha-beta-depleted transplantation in children. Broader study findings: From newly produced T cells came most of the T-cell counts and diversity one year after transplant.

The CDR3 covers 18 residues. Germline V CDR1 and CDR2: MNHEY, SVGAGI. V lost 1 base to trimming and J lost 6 bases; unmatched junction nucleotides: 12. Unique molecular identifiers were incorporated when the TCRbeta library was constructed. TCRdb passed the PCR reads through MiXCR, listing each CDR3 protein once. This sample has around 100,000 distinct CDR3 sequences; about 8% occur once, and the top ten carry about a sixth. The clonotype was recovered from a boy younger than 10 with acute lymphoblastic leukemia, due to receive a stem cell transplant. This material consisted of PBMCs, taken before TCRalphabeta/CD19-depleted stem cell transplant. The chain uses TRBV6-5 and TRBJ2-2, with 9 bases lining up with TRBD1. The CDR3 bases are TGTGCCAGCAGTTACTTTCATACCGGGACAGGGAATCCCGGGGAGCTGTTTTTT. Amino acids: CASSYFHTGTGNPGELFF.